The T cell receptor beta chain under discussion was sequenced for a study of cytomegalovirus exposure and HLA in healthy donors. At the level of the study: HLA-typed donors were the source of around 80 million unique TCRs, which an early data release held. General study results and limits: With later analysis, a missense DCLRE1C variant became linked to TCR beta V- and J-gene trimming. Overall, around 160 TCR beta chains were annotated as cytomegalovirus-associated.

A multiplex PCR was run with 60 Vbeta primers and 13 Jbeta primers. Sequencing was performed with immunoSEQ multiplex PCR; in TCRdb, only in-frame clones are kept and a portion is missing. Here the sample spans about 73,000 clones, roughly 75% being singletons. The study sampled nominally healthy donors, though unrecorded immune exposures were likely. CDR1 is SGHRS and CDR2 is YFSETQ in the germline V gene. The V and J ends lost 2 bases and 6 bases, in that order; junction bases with no gene match: 22. The CDR3 sequence is 19 residues long. The table lists this clone with a count of one. Its specificity is unknown.

Source material: PBMCs. The V call is TRBV5-1, the J call TRBJ2-7; 8 bases match TRBD2. The receptor comes from a male donor in good health and CMV-seronegative. The DNA for the CDR3 is TGCGCCAGCAGCTTATCTATGAGGGTCACGGGAGGGCCGGGGGCCGAGCAGTACTTC. It encodes CASSLSMRVTGGPGAEQYF.